Below, 8 T cell receptor beta chains from the same sample are listed, as sequenced in a study of blood T cell repertoires in COVID-19 (dated by TCRdb to about 2020). The method was the immunoSEQ multiplex PCR assay. TCRdb stores this immuneACCESS table with in-frame sequences only. Part of the clones is absent; in the studies checked, under half of the shortfall reflects unresolved V genes, and no reason is known for the rest. The sample table shows roughly 400,000 clones, and approximately 93% are seen once. The top ten clones comprise about 0.9% of the sample. Sequences were obtained from PBMCs or T cells enriched from blood (not recorded which). The source of these receptors is a woman aged 35 to 49 who had been exposed to COVID-19.

V and J are TRBV7-9 and TRBJ2-7, with D perhaps matching TRBD1 (6 bases). This CDR3 has 16 amino acids. Trimming stripped 2 bases from V and 3 bases from J, with 17 bases between. CDR1 and CDR2 (germline): SEHNR, FQNEAQ (reference sequence). CDR3 loop: CASSLSKGEMVYEQYF. The CDR3 DNA reads as TGTGCCAGCAGCTTATCGAAGGGGGAAATGGTCTACGAGCAGTACTTC.

V gene TRBV5-1 combines with J gene TRBJ2-3; the match to TRBD2 covers 7 bases. The germline CDR1 and CDR2 sequences are SGHRS and YFSETQ. This CDR3 has 16 amino acids. V was clipped by 4 bases and J by 0 bases; unmatched bases: 8. CDR3 loop: CASSPLGGSSTDTQYF. In DNA form, the CDR3 reads TGCGCCAGCAGCCCCTTGGGGGGGTCTAGCACAGATACGCAGTATTTT.

To note about this clone: This same CDR3 is encoded by further DNA sequences in the sample. The chain has TRBV19 and TRBJ1-1, with a tentative D call TRBD1 (5 bases). This CDR3 is 15 amino acids long. The V gene lost 1 base and the J gene lost 2 bases, with 11 bases spanning the gap. The V gene's germline CDR1 is LNHDA and CDR2 SQIVND (reference sequence). CDR3 loop: CASSIVGGGNTEAFF. CDR3 coding DNA: TGTGCCAGTAGTATAGTCGGGGGAGGAAACACTGAAGCTTTCTTT.

The V gene is TRBV28, the J gene TRBJ2-3, with TRBD2 matching 7 bases. V gave up 8 bases and J gave up 3 bases; unmatched junction bases: 14. Germline CDR1 is MDHEN and CDR2 is SYDVKM. The CDR3 runs 16 residues. The CDR3: CASRPVAGVRTDTQYF. The CDR3 nucleotides read TGTGCCAGCCGGCCAGTCGCGGGAGTTCGAACAGATACGCAGTATTTT.

This chain joins TRBV30 and TRBJ1-1, with D possibly being TRBD1 (5 bases). CDR1 is GTSNPN and CDR2 is SVGIG in the germline V gene (reference sequence). The CDR3 is 12 amino acids. Trimming shortened V by 0 bases and J by 10 bases, and 12 bases separated the two germline ends. The chain's CDR3 is CAWSVLMGGAFF. As DNA, the CDR3 is TGTGCCTGGAGTGTACTTATGGGGGGAGCTTTCTTT.

This chain connects TRBV2 to TRBJ1-3; D possibly corresponds to TRBD1 (5 bases). The CDR3 extends over 13 amino acids. From germline, CDR1 is SNHLY and CDR2 FYNNEI. V lost 7 bases and J 0 bases, leaving 7 bases between the germline ends. CDR3 in amino acids: CASKGRSGNTIYF. CDR3 nucleotide sequence: TGTGCCAGCAAGGGGCGCTCTGGAAACACCATATATTTT.

This clone was seen at least ten times. The chain uses TRBV11-2 and TRBJ1-2, with D possibly matching TRBD1 (6 bases). V dropped 5 bases and J dropped 3 bases, with 22 bases sitting between them. Per germline, CDR1 SGHAT and CDR2 FQNNGV. This CDR3 is 17 amino acids long. DNA of the CDR3: TGTGCCAGCAGCCTAGCGACAGGTCCTCCCGAAGACTATGGCTACACCTTC. The encoded protein is CASSLATGPPEDYGYTF. The whole variable domain, filled in from reference TRBV11-2 and TRBJ1-2, reads EAGVAQSPRYKIIEKRQSVAFWCNPISGHATLYWYQQILGQGPKLLIQFQNNGVVDDSQLPKDRFSAERLKGVDSTLKIQPAKLEDSAVYLCASSLATGPPEDYGYTFGSGTRLTVV.

The chain links TRBV14 to TRBJ2-3, with a weak D call TRBD2 (5 bases). Germline V gene data show CDR1 as SGHDN and CDR2 as FVKESK. Trimming cost V 3 bases and J 0 bases, with 16 bases left between them. The CDR3 is 17 residues long. The CDR3 DNA sequence: TGTGCCAGCAGCCATCATTTTATAGCGCCTAGCACAGATACGCAGTATTTT. It encodes CASSHHFIAPSTDTQYF.